This T cell receptor (beta chain) is drawn from a study of tumor-infiltrating lymphocytes in primary liver carcinoma. Study in general: The patients comprised men and women between the ages of 30 and 69 years.

Total RNA (around 0.45 ug) served as template for TCR beta cDNA synthesis primed by a constant-region primer. Three rounds of nested multiplex PCR with slightly modified ARM-PCR produced TCR beta libraries. Investigators reported that the first two PCR rounds, at 10 cycles each, used TRBV1-TRBV30 forward primers with a C-beta reverse primer. TCRdb re-called the multiplex PCR reads through MiXCR, storing one row per CDR3 protein. The sample comprises 330,000 or so distinct CDR3 sequences, roughly two thirds of which are singletons, and under 8.5% rests with the top ten. V trimming: 7 bases; J trimming: 8 bases; junction bases outside the gene matches: 16. The CDR3 has 14 residues. The V gene's germline CDR1 is SQVTM and CDR2 ANQGSEA. RNA was extracted from whole blood without cell sorting, alongside germline DNA. Among the patients, all had chronic HBV infection and none had been treated.

This sequence originates from a man aged 35 to 55 with primary liver carcinoma and hepatitis B virus infection. The material sequenced was peripheral blood. The genes are TRBV29-1 and TRBJ2-7; the match to TRBD1 covers 8 bases. For the CDR3, the DNA is TGCAGCGCTGGAGGACAGGGTGAAGGTTACAAGCAGTACTTC. Translation: CSAGGQGEGYKQYF.